These T cell receptor beta chains were read from a single sample in a study of identical twins. TCRdb reprocessed the 5' RACE reads with MiXCR, giving one entry per CDR3 protein. The profile covers fewer than 650,000 distinct CDR3 sequences, with around 9.6% appearing a single time and around 3.2% taken by the ten largest. These data are also associated with another study on yellow fever vaccine responses in identical twins.

What was sequenced was PBMCs. The receptors derive from a young woman in good health. CDR3s include the opening cysteine and the closing phenylalanine or tryptophan. D genes are given only for firm matches. Clone size is not always given. Where it is, it says once, few, many or a class for expanded clones.

TGTGCCAGCAGAAGCAGCGGGGCTCTCGAGCAGTACTTC,CASRSSGALEQYF,TRBD2,-,TRBJ2-7,TRBV7-2
TGTGCCAGCACGGGGGAAAGATCCTACGAGCAGTACTTC,CASTGERSYEQYF,-,few,TRBJ2-7,TRBV2
TGTGCCAGCAGCTTAACCGGACAGGGGGCTTGGCAGCCCCAGCATTTT,CASSLTGQGAWQPQHF,TRBD1,-,TRBJ1-5,TRBV7-2
TGTGCCAGTAGTCTCCACACGGACAAAAACTATGGCTACACCTTC,CASSLHTDKNYGYTF,-,few,TRBJ1-2,TRBV19
TGTGCCAGCAAGACAGGGGACATTCAGTACTTC,CASKTGDIQYF,TRBD1,few,TRBJ2-4,TRBV2
TGCGCCAGCAGCTCACATCTAGGGTGGGGAAACAATGAGCAGTTCTTC,CASSSHLGWGNNEQFF,-,few,TRBJ2-1,TRBV5-1
TGTGCCAGCAGCACGACTAGCGGGCGCACAGATACGCAGTATTTT,CASSTTSGRTDTQYF,TRBD2,-,TRBJ2-3,TRBV7-3
TGCGCCAGCAGCTCCGGAGCCCTGACAGGGCCCAAAGAGACCCAGTACTTC,CASSSGALTGPKETQYF,TRBD1,few,TRBJ2-5,TRBV5-1
TGTGCCACCAATGTACGGGTGAGCTCCTACAATGAGCAGTTCTTC,CATNVRVSSYNEQFF,-,many,TRBJ2-1,TRBV28
TGTGCCAGCAGTTTAGCCGGAGGATACTACGAGCAGTACTTC,CASSLAGGYYEQYF,-,many,TRBJ2-7,TRBV12-3/TRBV12-4
TGCAGTGCCATGACTAGCGGGAGGAGGGATGAGCAGTTCTTC,CSAMTSGRRDEQFF,TRBD2,few,TRBJ2-1,TRBV20-1
TGTGCCAGCAGTTTGGGGCAGGGCGCCGCAGATACGCAGTATTTT,CASSLGQGAADTQYF,-,-,TRBJ2-3,TRBV6-5
TGTGCCAGCAGTGATTTGGTTGAGCAGTTCTTC,CASSDLVEQFF,-,-,TRBJ2-1,TRBV2